The clone carrying this TCR beta chain has just a few counts. Antigen: not known. A library prepared for alpha chains yielded this beta chain as an off-target read; its size is of little meaning. Described time point: sample taken at primary tumor resection. Patients with untreated early-stage non-small cell lung cancer, numbering approximately 70, were the donors. The data are from a study of spatial heterogeneity in lung cancer. Study in general: There were consistently more beta-chain sequences detected than alpha-chain sequences. There were, on average, more than eight raw-read appearances for each unique TCR and UMI combination.

MiXCR, run by TCRdb on the 5' RACE reads, gives a single entry per CDR3 protein. The profile covers 16,000 or so distinct CDR3 sequences, with 6% to 7.5% appearing a single time and roughly a fifth taken by the ten largest. Germline V gives CDR1 SGHKS, CDR2 YYEKEE (reference sequence). There are 15 residues in the CDR3. Trimming left V 4 bases short and J 2 bases short, with 14 bases between. Findings and caveats of the study: Counts of ubiquitous and regional expanded TCRs tracked ubiquitous and regional nonsynonymous mutations, respectively. Within tumors, counts of expanded alpha and beta TCRs tracked tumor mutation counts.

This sequence joins TRBV5-5 and TRBJ2-3; maybe TRBD2 (6 bases). The starting material was lung tumor tissue, obtained at surgery. This sequence was found in a female donor with early-stage non-small cell lung cancer. The CDR3 is CASSLRRAATDTQYF. The CDR3 region has the DNA TGTGCCAGCAGCCTGAGGAGGGCCGCCACAGATACGCAGTATTTT.